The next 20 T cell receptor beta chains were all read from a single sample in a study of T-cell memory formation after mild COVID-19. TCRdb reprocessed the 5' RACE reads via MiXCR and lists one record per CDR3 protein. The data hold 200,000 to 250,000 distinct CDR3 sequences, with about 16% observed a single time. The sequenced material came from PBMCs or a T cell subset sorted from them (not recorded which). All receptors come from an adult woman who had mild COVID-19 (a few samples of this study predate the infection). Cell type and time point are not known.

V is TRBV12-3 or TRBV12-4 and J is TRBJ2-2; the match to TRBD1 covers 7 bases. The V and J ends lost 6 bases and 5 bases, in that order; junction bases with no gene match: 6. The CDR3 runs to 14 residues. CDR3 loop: CASSWTGATGELFF. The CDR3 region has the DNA TGTGCCAGCAGCTGGACAGGAGCAACCGGGGAGCTGTTTTTT.

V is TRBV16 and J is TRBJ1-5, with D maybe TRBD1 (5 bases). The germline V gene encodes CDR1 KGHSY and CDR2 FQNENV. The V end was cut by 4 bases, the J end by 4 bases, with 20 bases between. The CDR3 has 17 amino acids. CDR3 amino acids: CASSLLRDLVGNQPQHF. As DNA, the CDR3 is TGTGCCAGCAGCCTACTAAGGGACTTGGTTGGGAATCAGCCCCAGCATTTT.

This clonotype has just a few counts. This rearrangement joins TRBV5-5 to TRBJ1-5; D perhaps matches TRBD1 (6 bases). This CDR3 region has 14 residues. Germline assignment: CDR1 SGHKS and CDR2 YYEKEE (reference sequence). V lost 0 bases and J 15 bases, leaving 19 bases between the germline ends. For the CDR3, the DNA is TGTGCCAGCAGCTTGGGTCAGGGGCCCTTTCTTTGGCATTTT. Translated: CASSLGQGPFLWHF.

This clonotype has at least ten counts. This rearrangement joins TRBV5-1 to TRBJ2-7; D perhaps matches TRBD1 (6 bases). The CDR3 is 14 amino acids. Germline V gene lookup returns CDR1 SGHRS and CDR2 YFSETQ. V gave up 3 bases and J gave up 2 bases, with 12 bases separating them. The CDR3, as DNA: TGCGCCAGCAGCTCCCGACAGGACACCTACGAGCAGTACTTC. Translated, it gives CASSSRQDTYEQYF.

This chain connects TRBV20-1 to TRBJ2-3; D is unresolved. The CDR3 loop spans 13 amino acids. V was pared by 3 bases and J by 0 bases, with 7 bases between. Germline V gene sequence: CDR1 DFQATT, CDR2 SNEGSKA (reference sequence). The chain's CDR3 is CSASAQSTDTQYF. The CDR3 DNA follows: TGCAGTGCTAGTGCTCAGAGCACAGATACGCAGTATTTT.

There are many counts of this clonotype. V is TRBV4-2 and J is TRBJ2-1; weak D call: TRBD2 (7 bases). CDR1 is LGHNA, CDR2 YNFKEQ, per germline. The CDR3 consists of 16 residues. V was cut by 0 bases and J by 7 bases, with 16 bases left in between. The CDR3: CASSQDHGGPRNEQFF. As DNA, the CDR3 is TGTGCCAGCAGCCAAGATCACGGGGGGCCTAGGAATGAGCAGTTCTTC.

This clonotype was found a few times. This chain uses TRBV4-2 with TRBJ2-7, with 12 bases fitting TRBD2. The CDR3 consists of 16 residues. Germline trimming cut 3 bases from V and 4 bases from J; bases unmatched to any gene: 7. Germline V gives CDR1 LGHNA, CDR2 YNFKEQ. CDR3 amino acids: CASSQTSGSARYEQYF. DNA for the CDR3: TGTGCCAGCAGCCAGACTAGCGGGAGTGCGAGATACGAGCAGTACTTC.

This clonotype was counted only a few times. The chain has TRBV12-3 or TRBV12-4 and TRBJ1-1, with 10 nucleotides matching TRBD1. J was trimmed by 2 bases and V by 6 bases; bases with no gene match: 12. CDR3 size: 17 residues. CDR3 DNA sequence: TGTGCCAGCAGCGGGGTTGGGACAGGGGAGAGAAACACTGAAGCTTTCTTT. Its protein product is CASSGVGTGERNTEAFF.

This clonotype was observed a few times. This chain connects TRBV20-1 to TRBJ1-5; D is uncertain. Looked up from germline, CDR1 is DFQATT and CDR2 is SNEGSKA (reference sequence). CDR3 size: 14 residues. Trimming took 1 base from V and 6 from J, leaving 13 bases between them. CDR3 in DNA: TGCAGTGCTAGAGCCCAAATATCGGGTCAGCCCCAGCATTTT. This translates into CSARAQISGQPQHF.

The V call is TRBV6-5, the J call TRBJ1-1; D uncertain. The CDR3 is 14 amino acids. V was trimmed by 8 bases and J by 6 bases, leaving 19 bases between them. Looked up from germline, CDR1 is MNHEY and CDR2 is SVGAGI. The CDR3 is CASSPAGVRSEAFF. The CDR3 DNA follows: TGTGCCAGCTCCCCCGCCGGGGTGAGGTCTGAAGCTTTCTTT.

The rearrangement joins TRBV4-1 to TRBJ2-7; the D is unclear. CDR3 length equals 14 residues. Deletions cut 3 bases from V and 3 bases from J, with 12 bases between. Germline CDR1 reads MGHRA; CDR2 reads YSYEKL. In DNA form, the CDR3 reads TGCGCCAGCAGCCAGACCCTGTCCGGCTACGAGCAGTACTTC. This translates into CASSQTLSGYEQYF.

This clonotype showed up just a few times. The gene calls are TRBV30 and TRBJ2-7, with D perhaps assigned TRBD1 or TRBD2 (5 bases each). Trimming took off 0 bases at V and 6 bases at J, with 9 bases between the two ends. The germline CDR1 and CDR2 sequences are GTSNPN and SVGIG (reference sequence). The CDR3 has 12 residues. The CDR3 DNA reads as TGTGCCTGGAGTGTTACTAGGGGCGAGCAGTACTTC. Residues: CAWSVTRGEQYF. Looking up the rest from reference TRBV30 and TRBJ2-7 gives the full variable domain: SQTIHQWPATLVQPVGSPLSLECTVEGTSNPNLYWYRQAAGRGLQLLFYSVGIGQISSEVPQNLSASRPQDRQFILSSKKLLLSDSGFYLCAWSVTRGEQYFGPGTRLTVT.

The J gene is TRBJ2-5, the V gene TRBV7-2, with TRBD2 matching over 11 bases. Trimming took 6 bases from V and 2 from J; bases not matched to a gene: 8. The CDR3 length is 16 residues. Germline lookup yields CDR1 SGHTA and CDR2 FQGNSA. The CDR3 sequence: CASRRLAGLRQETQYF. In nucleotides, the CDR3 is TGTGCCAGCAGAAGACTAGCGGGATTGAGGCAAGAGACCCAGTACTTC.

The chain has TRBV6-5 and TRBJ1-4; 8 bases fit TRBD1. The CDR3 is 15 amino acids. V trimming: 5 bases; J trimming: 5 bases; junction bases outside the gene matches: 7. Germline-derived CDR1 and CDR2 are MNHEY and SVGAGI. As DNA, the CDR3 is TGTGCCAGCAGTGTCCGACAGGGGAGGAATGAAAAACTGTTTTTT. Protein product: CASSVRQGRNEKLFF.

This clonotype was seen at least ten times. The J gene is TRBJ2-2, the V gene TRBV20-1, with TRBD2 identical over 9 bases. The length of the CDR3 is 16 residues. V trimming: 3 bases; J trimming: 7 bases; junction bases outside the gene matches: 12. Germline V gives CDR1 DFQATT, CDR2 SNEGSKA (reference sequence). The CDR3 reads CSASAWASGVGGELFF. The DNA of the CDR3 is TGCAGTGCTAGCGCTTGGGCTAGCGGGGTGGGCGGGGAGCTGTTTTTT.

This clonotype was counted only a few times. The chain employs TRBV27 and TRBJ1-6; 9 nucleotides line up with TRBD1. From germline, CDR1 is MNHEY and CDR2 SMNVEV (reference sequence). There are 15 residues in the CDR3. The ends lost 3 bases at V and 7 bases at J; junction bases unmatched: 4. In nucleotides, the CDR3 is TGTGCCAGCAGTTTTCGGGACAGGGTCAATTCACCCCTCCACTTT. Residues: CASSFRDRVNSPLHF.

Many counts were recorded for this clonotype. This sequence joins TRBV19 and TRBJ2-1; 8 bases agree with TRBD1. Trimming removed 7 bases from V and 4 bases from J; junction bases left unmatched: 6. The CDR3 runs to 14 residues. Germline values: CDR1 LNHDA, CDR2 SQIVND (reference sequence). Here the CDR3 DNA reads TGTGCCAGTAATCCAGGGGGCTTTTACAATGAGCAGTTCTTC. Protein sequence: CASNPGGFYNEQFF. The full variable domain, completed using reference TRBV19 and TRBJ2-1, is DGGITQSPKYLFRKEGQNVTLSCEQNLNHDAMYWYRQDPGQGLRLIYYSQIVNDFQKGDIAEGYSVSREKKESFPLTVTSAQKNPTAFYLCASNPGGFYNEQFFGPGTRLTVL.

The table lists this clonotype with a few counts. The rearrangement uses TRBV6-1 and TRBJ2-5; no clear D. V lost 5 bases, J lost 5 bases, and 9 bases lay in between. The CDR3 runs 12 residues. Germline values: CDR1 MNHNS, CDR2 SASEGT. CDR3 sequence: CASSFLRETQYF. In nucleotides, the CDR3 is TGTGCCAGCAGTTTTCTTCGGGAGACCCAGTACTTC.

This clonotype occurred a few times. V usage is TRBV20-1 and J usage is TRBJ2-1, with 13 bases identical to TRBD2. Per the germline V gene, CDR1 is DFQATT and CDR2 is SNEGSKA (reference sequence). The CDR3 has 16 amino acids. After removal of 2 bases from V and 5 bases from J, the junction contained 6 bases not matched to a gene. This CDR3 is CSARRTSGSVDNEQFF. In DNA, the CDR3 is TGCAGTGCTAGACGGACTAGCGGGAGCGTCGACAATGAGCAGTTCTTC.

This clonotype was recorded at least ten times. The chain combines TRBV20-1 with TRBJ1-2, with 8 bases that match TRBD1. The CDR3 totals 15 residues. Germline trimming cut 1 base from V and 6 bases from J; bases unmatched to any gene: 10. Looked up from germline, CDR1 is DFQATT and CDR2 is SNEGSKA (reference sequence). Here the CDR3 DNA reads TGCAGTGCTAGAGTGACCCAGGGGGCTACGGATGGCTACACCTTC. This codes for CSARVTQGATDGYTF.